This entry lists 26 T cell receptor beta chains sequenced from one sample in a study of early stage breast cancer tumors. Here immunoSEQ multiplex PCR was the method, and the copy in TCRdb shows in-frame clones only, minus some. The data hold more than 65,000 clones, with approximately 80% observed a single time. Sequencing input: blood. The receptor set was obtained from a person aged 35-55 years with breast cancer.

The gene calls are TRBV7-9 and TRBJ2-4, with TRBD2 matching 7 bases. V dropped 1 base and J dropped 8; count of bases not matched to a gene: 11. Germline assignment: CDR1 SEHNR and CDR2 FQNEAQ (reference sequence). This CDR3 is 16 amino acids long. The CDR3 DNA follows: TGTGCCAGCAGCTTAGTCCGGGCGGGGAGGGGAGACATTCAGTACTTC. Translation: CASSLVRAGRGDIQYF.

The rearrangement uses TRBV5-1 and TRBJ2-1, with D tentatively TRBD2 (6 bases). Germline loops: CDR1 SGHRS, CDR2 YFSETQ. Trimming shortened V by 4 bases and J by 0 bases, and 14 bases separated the two germline ends. This CDR3 spans 16 amino acids. CDR3 sequence reads: CASSRVFGSSYNEQFF. CDR3 DNA: TGCGCCAGCAGCCGGGTGTTCGGGAGCTCCTACAATGAGCAGTTCTTC.

The chain joins TRBV5-1 to TRBJ2-2, with TRBD2 identical over 14 bases. This CDR3 is built from 17 residues. Trimming removed 4 bases from V and 6 bases from J; junction bases left unmatched: 8. Germline CDR1 and CDR2: SGHRS and YFSETQ. The CDR3 is CASSPRLAGGSAGELFF. CDR3 coding DNA: TGCGCCAGCAGCCCTCGACTAGCGGGAGGGTCGGCCGGGGAGCTGTTTTTT.

This clone has just a few counts. The rearrangement links TRBV18 to TRBJ2-2; D gene ambiguous. The CDR3 covers 16 residues. With 5 bases removed from V and 4 bases from J, the gap between germline ends came to 17 bases. Germline CDR1 reads KGHSH; CDR2 reads LQKENI. In nucleotides, the CDR3 is TGTGCCAGCTCATGGGATCCTTGGTCGAGCACCGGGGAGCTGTTTTTT. Its translation: CASSWDPWSSTGELFF.

The chain joins TRBV7-2 to TRBJ1-4, with a tentative D call TRBD1 (5 bases). This CDR3 region has 16 residues. Germline lookup yields CDR1 SGHTA and CDR2 FQGNSA. V was clipped by 5 bases and J by 1 base, with 14 bases between them. The CDR3 here is CASSPSPGRTNEKLFF. CDR3 DNA sequence: TGTGCCAGCAGCCCGTCCCCGGGGCGAACTAATGAAAAACTGTTTTTT.

The rearrangement links TRBV4-1 to TRBJ2-3, with 8 bases fitting TRBD2. There are 20 residues in the CDR3. Germline values: CDR1 MGHRA, CDR2 YSYEKL. The ends lost 4 bases at V and 0 bases at J; junction bases unmatched: 18. The CDR3 coding sequence is TGCGCCAGCAGCCGCCCGGGACAAACACTAGCGGACGCTAGCACAGATACGCAGTATTTT. This translates into CASSRPGQTLADASTDTQYF.

The chain carries TRBV9 and TRBJ2-2; TRBD1 might be the D (5 bases). The CDR3 is made up of 16 amino acids. Germline V gives CDR1 SGDLS, CDR2 YYNGEE. V dropped 4 bases and J dropped 3 bases, with 16 bases sitting between them. The DNA of the CDR3 is TGTGCCAGCAGCACACGGACACATTTGGACACCGGGGAGCTGTTTTTT. Encoded protein: CASSTRTHLDTGELFF.

The chain couples TRBV18 to TRBJ1-2, with TRBD1 matching over 9 bases. Germline CDR1 reads KGHSH; CDR2 reads LQKENI. This CDR3 comprises 14 residues. The V segment lost 6 bases and the J segment 7 bases; nucleotides outside the gene matches: 9. Here the CDR3 DNA reads TGTGCCAGCTCCCGACCGGGACAGGGACTTGGCTACACCTTC. Amino acids: CASSRPGQGLGYTF.

CDR3 amino acids: CASSLPAYEQYF. The CDR3 bases are TGTGCCAGCAGCTTACCCGCCTACGAGCAGTACTTC. V and J are TRBV7-8 and TRBJ2-7; the D is unclear. This CDR3 is 12 amino acids long. V lost 2 bases and J 2 bases, leaving 4 bases between the germline ends. Germline-derived CDR1 and CDR2 are SGHVS and FQNEAQ. The full variable domain, rest sourced from reference TRBV7-8 and TRBJ2-7, is GAGVSQSPRYKVAKRGQDVALRCDPISGHVSLFWYQQALGQGPEFLTYFQNEAQLDKSGLPSDRFFAERPEGSVSTLKIQRTQQEDSAVYLCASSLPAYEQYFGPGTRLTVT.

A single count supports this clone. The chain is built from TRBV11-1 and TRBJ2-3; D unresolved. V was pared by 5 bases and J by 4 bases, with 10 bases between. CDR1 and CDR2 (germline): SGHAT, FQDESV (reference sequence). This CDR3 spans 13 amino acids. The CDR3 DNA sequence: TGTGCCAGCAGCCGAGAACTCGCAGATACGCAGTATTTT. Amino acids: CASSRELADTQYF.

This chain connects TRBV25-1 to TRBJ2-2; possibly TRBD1 for D (5 bases). V was pared by 4 bases and J by 5 bases, with 11 bases between. The CDR3 extends over 14 amino acids. CDR1 and CDR2 from the germline V gene are MGHDK and SYGVNS. The CDR3 loop is CASSVQGWTGELFF. The CDR3 region has the DNA TGTGCCAGCAGTGTCCAGGGATGGACCGGGGAGCTGTTTTTT.

This clone came up once. This sequence joins TRBV6-1 and TRBJ2-7; 10 bases line up with TRBD2. The CDR3 consists of 17 residues. V trimming: 4 bases; J trimming: 4 bases; junction bases outside the gene matches: 13. Germline assignment: CDR1 MNHNS and CDR2 SASEGT. Here the CDR3 DNA reads TGTGCCAGCAGTGGTCTAGCGGGAGCTTCGGGTAGGTACGAGCAGTACTTC. The encoded protein is CASSGLAGASGRYEQYF.

This clone appeared a few times. The chain carries TRBV5-6 and TRBJ2-6; no clear D gene. The CDR3 has 11 amino acids. Between the trimmed V and J ends, which lost 2 bases and 9 bases, there was a span of 3 bases. From germline, CDR1 is SGHDT and CDR2 YYEEEE. The CDR3, as DNA: TGTGCCAGCAGCTTTTACAACGTCCTGACTTTC. Translated, it gives CASSFYNVLTF.

This chain joins TRBV6-5 and TRBJ1-1; D gene unclear. The CDR3 totals 13 residues. Germline V gene data show CDR1 as MNHEY and CDR2 as SVGAGI. V was pared by 6 bases and J by 11 bases, with 19 bases between. The CDR3 region has the DNA TGTGCCAGCAGGCGCGACGCATGGGCGGTTGCTTTCTTT. Translating gives CASRRDAWAVAFF.

The V and J genes are TRBV6-5 and TRBJ2-1, with 7 bases identical to TRBD2. Germline CDR1 and CDR2: MNHEY and SVGAGI. Trimming took 5 bases from V and 10 from J; bases not matched to a gene: 8. This CDR3 spans 13 amino acids. CDR3 sequence reads: CASSPRLAYEQFF. CDR3 in DNA: TGTGCCAGCAGTCCAAGACTAGCATACGAGCAGTTCTTC.

The DNA of the CDR3 is TGTGCCAGCAGTTTATCGGTCAGGGGGACTGAAGCTTTCTTT. It yields the protein CASSLSVRGTEAFF. This chain connects TRBV28 to TRBJ1-1; 7 bases match TRBD1. J gave up 5 bases and V 1 base, and 4 bases lay outside the gene matches. CDR1 MDHEN and CDR2 SYDVKM come from the germline V gene. This CDR3 comprises 14 residues.

The chain uses TRBV9 and TRBJ2-7; maybe TRBD2 (5 bases). The germline V and J ends were trimmed by 0 bases and 2 bases, with 15 bases remaining between them. This CDR3 comprises 16 residues. Germline V gene data show CDR1 as SGDLS and CDR2 as YYNGEE. Here the CDR3 reads CASSVGTADYTYEQYF. The CDR3 DNA sequence: TGTGCCAGCAGCGTAGGAACGGCAGACTACACCTACGAGCAGTACTTC.

The chain is built from TRBV18 and TRBJ2-3; D is perhaps TRBD1 (5 bases). Germline lookup yields CDR1 KGHSH and CDR2 LQKENI. V was pared by 0 bases and J by 4 bases, with 11 bases between. The CDR3 runs to 15 residues. The CDR3 spells CASSPPWGASDTQYF. Here the CDR3 DNA reads TGTGCCAGCTCACCACCATGGGGCGCATCAGATACGCAGTATTTT.

The chain has TRBV5-6 and TRBJ2-7, with 9 bases identical to TRBD1. The junction had 4 bases not matched to a gene; V was cut back by 3 bases and J by 3 bases. Germline-derived CDR1 and CDR2 are SGHDT and YYEEEE. The CDR3 consists of 14 residues. In nucleotides, the CDR3 is TGTGCCAGCAGCTCCGGGACAGGGCTCTACGAGCAGTACTTC. Amino acids: CASSSGTGLYEQYF.

The J gene is TRBJ2-2, the V gene TRBV11-2; D perhaps matches TRBD1 (5 bases). V lost 0 bases and J 5 bases, leaving 19 bases between the germline ends. The CDR3 totals 18 residues. Germline CDR1 SGHAT, CDR2 FQNNGV. CDR3 loop: CASSLEFALGVRTGELFF. CDR3 sequence (DNA): TGTGCCAGCAGCTTAGAGTTTGCTCTAGGGGTGAGGACCGGGGAGCTGTTTTTT.

Here the CDR3 reads CASSLRLAGGSTDTQYF. The CDR3, as DNA: TGTGCCAGCAGCCTCCGGCTAGCGGGAGGGAGCACAGATACGCAGTATTTT. The V and J genes are TRBV5-4 and TRBJ2-3; 12 nucleotides line up with TRBD2. V trimming: 4 bases; J trimming: 0 bases; junction bases outside the gene matches: 6. Germline CDR1 reads SGHNT; CDR2 reads YYREEE (reference sequence). The length of the CDR3 is 17 residues.

V usage is TRBV28 and J usage is TRBJ1-5; D is undetermined. Trimming pared 3 bases from V and 2 bases from J, leaving 11 bases between. The CDR3 sequence is 15 residues long. CDR1 and CDR2 (germline): MDHEN, SYDVKM. This CDR3 is CASSFYRKGNQPQHF. The CDR3 DNA reads as TGTGCCAGCAGTTTTTACCGTAAGGGCAATCAGCCCCAGCATTTT.

V and J are TRBV9 and TRBJ2-2; perhaps TRBD2 as D (5 bases). CDR1 and CDR2 from the germline V gene are SGDLS and YYNGEE. The CDR3 runs 16 residues. V lost 1 base and J 2 bases, leaving 12 bases between the germline ends. CDR3 in DNA: TGTGCCAGCAGCGTATTTTCGACGGGAAACACCGGGGAGCTGTTTTTT. Translation: CASSVFSTGNTGELFF.

The chain uses TRBV10-3 and TRBJ2-7; no clear D gene. This CDR3 is 13 amino acids long. CDR1 and CDR2 from the germline V gene are ENHRY and SYGVKD. V was pared by 7 bases and J by 1 base, with 11 bases between. CDR3 region: CAIKVVGSYEQYF. CDR3 bases: TGTGCCATCAAAGTCGTAGGGTCCTACGAGCAGTACTTC.

The chain is built from TRBV9 and TRBJ2-3; a possible D gene is TRBD1 (5 bases). This CDR3 has 15 residues. Trimming removed 0 bases at V and 3 bases at J, with 11 bases between. CDR1 is SGDLS and CDR2 is YYNGEE in the germline V gene. The CDR3 region has the DNA TGTGCCAGCAGCGTAGAACAGGTTAATACAGATACGCAGTATTTT. It encodes CASSVEQVNTDTQYF. The full variable domain, completed using reference TRBV9 and TRBJ2-3, is DSGVTQTPKHLITATGQRVTLRCSPRSGDLSVYWYQQSLDQGLQFLIQYYNGEERAKGNILERFSAQQFPDLHSELNLSSLELGDSALYFCASSVEQVNTDTQYFGPGTRLTVL.

The chain has TRBV11-2 and TRBJ2-1; 7 bases fit TRBD1. The V gene's germline CDR1 is SGHAT and CDR2 FQNNGV. CDR3 size: 17 residues. Germline trimming cut 3 bases from V and 3 bases from J; bases unmatched to any gene: 11. The CDR3 DNA reads TGTGCCAGCAGCTTCGATGCTGGGACAGAGAGCTACAATGAGCAGTTCTTC. It yields the protein CASSFDAGTESYNEQFF.